These 2 T cell receptor beta chains originate from one sample sequenced in a study of T-cell memory formation after mild COVID-19. TCRdb re-analysed the 5' RACE reads in MiXCR, keeping a single row per CDR3 protein. The sample has hundreds of thousands of distinct CDR3 sequences, about 17% seen once. Specimen: PBMCs or a T cell subset sorted from them (not recorded which). The receptors originated from a man between 18 and 35 years old who had mild COVID-19 (a few samples of this study predate the infection). Cell type and time point are not known.

The chain is built from TRBV7-9 and TRBJ2-1, with TRBD2 matching 9 bases. CDR1 and CDR2 (germline): SEHNR, FQNEAQ (reference sequence). CDR3 length: 16 amino acids. The V segment lost 0 bases and the J segment 2 bases; nucleotides outside the gene matches: 2. The CDR3 region is CASSLASSGAYNEQFF. The DNA of the CDR3 is TGTGCCAGCAGCTTAGCCTCTAGCGGGGCCTACAATGAGCAGTTCTTC.

Ten or more counts support this clonotype. The J gene is TRBJ2-5, the V gene TRBV4-3; TRBD2 aligns across 8 bases. Germline CDR1 reads LGHNA; CDR2 reads YSLEER. CDR3 size: 15 residues. The ends lost 3 bases at V and 5 bases at J; junction bases unmatched: 8. This CDR3 is CASSQSSGGMETQYF. CDR3 nucleotide sequence: TGCGCCAGCAGCCAGTCAAGCGGGGGAATGGAGACCCAGTACTTC.